A selection of T cell receptor beta chains follows, all from one sample in a study of OX40 agonist ivuxolimab in advanced cancers. Produced via immunoSEQ multiplex PCR; TCRdb's table is partial and in-frame only. The sample holds under 80,000 clones, roughly 90% seen once. Material: CD4+ or CD8+ T cells sorted from blood, obtained in a trial of the OX40 agonist ivuxolimab. All receptors come from an adult with an advanced solid tumor such as melanoma, head and neck, liver or kidney cancer. Both conserved end residues are part of each CDR3. Fields, in order: D gene, clone size, J gene, V gene, CDR3 DNA, CDR3 protein. A D gene is named only where the DNA matches it firmly. Expanded clones are given a class, and other clones once, few, many or no size at all.

- | - | TRBJ1-4 | TRBV13 | TGTGCCAGCAGCCCCCGGGGGGTTGAAAAACTGTTTTTT | CASSPRGVEKLFF
- | - | TRBJ1-2 | TRBV4-2 | TGTGCCAGCAGCCAAGATCCCAGCCTTAACTATGGCTACACCTTC | CASSQDPSLNYGYTF
- | once | TRBJ1-2 | TRBV4-1 | TGCGCCAGCCACGCTGAAGAAGGGCTCCTCTATGGCTACACCTTC | CASHAEEGLLYGYTF
- | - | TRBJ1-2 | TRBV19 | TGTGCCAGTAGTCCCCCGGCCTTCGCCTATGGCTACACCTTC | CASSPPAFAYGYTF
TRBD2 | - | TRBJ2-3 | TRBV2 | TGTGCCAGCAGTTATATTAGCGGGGGAACAGATACGCAGTATTTT | CASSYISGGTDTQYF
TRBD1 | - | TRBJ2-7 | TRBV4-1 | TGCGCCAGCAGCCAAGAGCCGGGACAGGGTGGGACCTACGAGCAGTACTTC | CASSQEPGQGGTYEQYF
- | - | TRBJ2-1 | TRBV11-2 | TGTGCCAGCAGCTTAGAGGTGGCGGTGGCCTACAATGAGCAGTTCTTC | CASSLEVAVAYNEQFF
- | - | TRBJ1-1 | TRBV6-8 | TGTGCCAGCAGTTACTCCAGCCGATTCCACAACCCGAACACTGAAGCTTTCTTT | CASSYSSRFHNPNTEAFF
- | few | TRBJ2-4 | TRBV2 | TGTGCCAGCAGTGACCCGGGATCCAAAAACATTCAGTACTTC | CASSDPGSKNIQYF
- | few | TRBJ2-7 | TRBV4-3 | TGCGCCAGCAGCCAAGATCGGGACAACTCCTACGAGCAGTACTTC | CASSQDRDNSYEQYF
TRBD1 | - | TRBJ2-7 | TRBV4-1 | TGCGCCGCCGCAGGGGGACAGGGGGGTTCCTACGAGCAGTACTTC | CAAAGGQGGSYEQYF
- | - | TRBJ1-1 | TRBV28 | TGTGCCAGCAGTTTATTGGCAGAGAACACTGAAGCTTTCTTT | CASSLLAENTEAFF
- | few | TRBJ2-7 | TRBV9 | TGTGCCAGCAGCGCGTACCGGGACTCGTCCTACGAGCAGTACTTC | CASSAYRDSSYEQYF
TRBD1 | - | TRBJ2-3 | TRBV7-9 | TGTGCCAGCAGCGGAACGGGACAGGATGGGAAGACTCTCACAGATACGCAGTATTTT | CASSGTGQDGKTLTDTQYF
TRBD1 | - | TRBJ2-1 | TRBV7-8 | TGTGCCAGCAGCGGGACAGGGGCGTACAATGAGCAGTTCTTC | CASSGTGAYNEQFF
- | - | TRBJ2-7 | TRBV10-3 | TGTGCCATCAATCACCCCCCGGGCCACGAGCAGTACTTC | CAINHPPGHEQYF
- | - | TRBJ2-3 | TRBV5-5 | TGTGCCAGCAGCTGGATCAGCGGTCCAGATACGCAGTATTTT | CASSWISGPDTQYF
TRBD1 | once | TRBJ1-1 | TRBV7-9 | TGTGCCAGCAGGACTATGACCCCGGGACAGGGCACTGAAGCTTTCTTT | CASRTMTPGQGTEAFF
TRBD2 | - | TRBJ2-3 | TRBV4-1 | TGCGCCAGCAGCCCGCTAGCGGGGGGGCCGGAAGATACGCAGTATTTT | CASSPLAGGPEDTQYF
TRBD2 | - | TRBJ2-1 | TRBV7-8 | TGTGCCAGCACCCCCTTTCTAGCGGGGGGGAGCTCCTACAATGAGCAGTTCTTC | CASTPFLAGGSSYNEQFF
TRBD1 | - | TRBJ2-7 | TRBV11-2 | TGTGCCAGCAGCCCCCCGGGGGGTGCAAGCGGGACAGGGAGAACGGAGCAGTACTTC | CASSPPGGASGTGRTEQYF
TRBD1 | - | TRBJ2-5 | TRBV5-1 | TGCGCCGGCAGCCCCGGGACAGGAGAAGAGACCCAGTACTTC | CAGSPGTGEETQYF
- | - | TRBJ2-3 | TRBV9 | TGTGCCAGCAGCATCAGCACAGATACGCAGTATTTT | CASSISTDTQYF
- | - | TRBJ2-5 | TRBV4-2 | TGTGCCAGCACCCAGGGGTTCAGAGAGACCCAGTACTTC | CASTQGFRETQYF
- | - | TRBJ1-5 | TRBV27 | TGTGCCAGCAGTGCGGGGACGGTCCCAGGGCCCCAGCATTTT | CASSAGTVPGPQHF
- | few | TRBJ2-7 | TRBV5-1 | TGCGCCAGCAGCTTGGAACTGGTATACGAGCAGTACTTC | CASSLELVYEQYF
TRBD1 | - | TRBJ1-1 | TRBV11-2 | TGTGCCAGCAGCTTAGCTTTCCAGGGGGCTGAAACTGAAGCTTTCTTT | CASSLAFQGAETEAFF
- | - | TRBJ1-4 | TRBV13 | TGTGCCAGCAGCTCCGAGGGGATAGGTAATGAAAAACTGTTTTTT | CASSSEGIGNEKLFF
- | - | TRBJ2-3 | TRBV4-1 | TGCGCCAGCAGCCTTTTGGAGGGCCGCACAGATACGCAGTATTTT | CASSLLEGRTDTQYF
TRBD1 | - | TRBJ1-1 | TRBV9 | TGTGCCAGCAGCGAGACAGGGGGCGCCGGCACTGAAGCTTTCTTT | CASSETGGAGTEAFF
- | - | TRBJ1-5 | TRBV6-5 | TGTGCCAGCAGTTACTCTCTCAATCAGCCCCAGCATTTT | CASSYSLNQPQHF
- | - | TRBJ2-1 | TRBV4-1 | TGCGCCAGCAGCCAAGTCGGCAGTTACAATGAGCAGTTCTTC | CASSQVGSYNEQFF
- | - | TRBJ1-1 | TRBV6-5 | TGTGCCAGCAGTTACTCATCGCAGACTGAAGCTTTCTTT | CASSYSSQTEAFF
- | - | TRBJ2-4 | TRBV9 | TGTGCCAGCAGCGTAGCCTCGGGGGTGGGATACATTCAGTACTTC | CASSVASGVGYIQYF
- | - | TRBJ1-1 | TRBV11-3 | TGTGCCAGCAGCTTAGGGGCCGGGGCCCCTGAAGCTTTCTTT | CASSLGAGAPEAFF
TRBD1 | - | TRBJ2-7 | TRBV9 | TGTGCCAGCAGCGTAGATGGGACAGACAACGAGCAGTACTTC | CASSVDGTDNEQYF
TRBD1 | - | TRBJ1-2 | TRBV6-5 | TGTGCCAGCAGTTACCACCCAGGACAGGGGGCTACTGGCTACACCTTC | CASSYHPGQGATGYTF
- | - | TRBJ2-2 | TRBV18 | TGTGCCAGCTCACCACCGACGGCAGCTTACTCCGGGGAGCTGTTTTTT | CASSPPTAAYSGELFF
TRBD1 | - | TRBJ2-1 | TRBV6-4 | TGTGCCAGCAGTGCATCCCCGGGACAGGGGAGTGAGCAGTTCTTC | CASSASPGQGSEQFF
- | - | TRBJ1-1 | TRBV5-4 | TGTGCCAGCAGCGGTCGGACGGGCGGGAACACTGAAGCTTTCTTT | CASSGRTGGNTEAFF
TRBD2 | - | TRBJ2-1 | TRBV4-3 | TGCGCCAGCAGCCAAGAAGGGCCCTACGGACTAGCGGGATCCAATGAGCAGTTCTTC | CASSQEGPYGLAGSNEQFF
- | - | TRBJ2-7 | TRBV7-9 | TGTGCCAGCACCACGGGGCCCTACGAGCAGTACTTC | CASTTGPYEQYF
TRBD2 | - | TRBJ2-3 | TRBV9 | TGTGCCAGCAGCCAGGGCGGGGGGGCCGGAGATACGCAGTATTTT | CASSQGGGAGDTQYF
TRBD2 | - | TRBJ2-1 | TRBV7-6 | TGTGCCAGCAGCTTAGCGCGTAGCGGGGGGAGAAATGAGCAGTTCTTC | CASSLARSGGRNEQFF
- | - | TRBJ1-1 | TRBV6-1 | TGTGCCAGCAGTGAAGCGCGCGGGGAGCGGACTGAAGCTTTCTTT | CASSEARGERTEAFF
TRBD1 | - | TRBJ2-7 | TRBV14 | TGTGCCAGCAGCCTGACAGGGGAAGCCTACGAGCAGTACTTC | CASSLTGEAYEQYF
- | - | TRBJ2-4 | TRBV7-9 | TGTGCCAGCAGCTCCCCTCCCAAAAACATTCAGTACTTC | CASSSPPKNIQYF
- | once | TRBJ2-5 | TRBV9 | TGTGCCAGCAGCCCGAGTATGACTAGGACTGGGGAGACCCAGTACTTC | CASSPSMTRTGETQYF
- | - | TRBJ2-1 | TRBV9 | TGTGCCAGCAGCCCGCAGGGGTCCACCAGCCTCTACAATGAGCAGTTCTTC | CASSPQGSTSLYNEQFF
TRBD1 | - | TRBJ2-1 | TRBV27 | TGTGCCAGCAGTTTGGGGACAGGGACCTACAATGAGCAGTTCTTC | CASSLGTGTYNEQFF
- | few | TRBJ1-5 | TRBV2 | TGTGCCAGCAGTGTTTGGCAGGGAATAAATCAGCCCCAGCATTTT | CASSVWQGINQPQHF
TRBD2 | - | TRBJ2-7 | TRBV15 | TGTGCCACCAGCAGAGATGATCTAGCGGGGAACTACGAGCAGTACTTC | CATSRDDLAGNYEQYF
- | - | TRBJ2-5 | TRBV4-2 | TGTGCCAGCAGCCAAGAGCGGCAGAACCAAGAGACCCAGTACTTC | CASSQERQNQETQYF
TRBD1 | - | TRBJ1-2 | TRBV19 | TGTGCCAGTAGTATAGAGGGGACAGGGTCTTATGGCTACACCTTC | CASSIEGTGSYGYTF
- | once | TRBJ2-2 | TRBV27 | TGTGCCAGCAGTTTACTGAGCGGGGAGCTGTTTTTT | CASSLLSGELFF
- | - | TRBJ2-2 | TRBV27 | TGTGCCAGCAGTCCGTCGACAGGCGAGGTCACCGGGGAGCTGTTTTTT | CASSPSTGEVTGELFF
TRBD1 | - | TRBJ1-1 | TRBV6-5 | TGTGCCAGCAGTCAAACAGGGGCGAGAACTGAAGCTTTCTTT | CASSQTGARTEAFF